The text below deals with one T cell receptor (beta chain). What it recognizes is unknown. Generated by immunoSEQ multiplex PCR, the TCRdb table keeps only in-frame clones and is missing some. The data contain under 550,000 clones, 90% to 96% of them seen just once; the ten biggest clones take up 0.06%. V was pared by 1 base and J by 8 bases, with 15 bases between. CDR1 and CDR2 (germline): SGHRS, YFSETQ. The CDR3 is made up of 14 amino acids. This sample was included in a study of shared clonotypes between healthy human individuals. The study, taken as a whole, reports: The sampled material consisted only of blood, and tissue repertoires are likely to differ. Generally, naive subsets (rather than memory subsets) showed larger estimated richness.

The donors, healthy adults who were HIV-negative, had experienced no recent acute infections or vaccinations. Negatively enriched CD4+ T cells were divided by CD45RA into naive and memory. Sequencing used naive CD4+ T cells sorted from blood. Described subset: CD45RA+ positively selected. The origin of this receptor is a young woman in good health. The chain has TRBV5-1 and TRBJ1-2; D gene ambiguous. CDR3 protein: CASSLNHPLEGYTF. Written as DNA, the CDR3 is TGCGCCAGCAGCTTGAACCACCCACTGGAAGGCTACACCTTC.